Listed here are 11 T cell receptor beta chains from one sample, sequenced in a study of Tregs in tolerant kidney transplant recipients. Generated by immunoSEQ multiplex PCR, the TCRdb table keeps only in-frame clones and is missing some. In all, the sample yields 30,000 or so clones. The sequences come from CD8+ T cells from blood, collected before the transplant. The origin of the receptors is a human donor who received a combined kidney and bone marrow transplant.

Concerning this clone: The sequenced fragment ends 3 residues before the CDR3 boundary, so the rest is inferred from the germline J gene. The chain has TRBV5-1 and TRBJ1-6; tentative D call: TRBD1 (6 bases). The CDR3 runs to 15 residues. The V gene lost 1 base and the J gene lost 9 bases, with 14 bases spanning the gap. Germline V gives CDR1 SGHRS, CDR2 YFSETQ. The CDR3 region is CASSLWAGVVSPLHF. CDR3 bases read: TGCGCCAGCAGCTTGTGGGCAGGGGTGGTTTCACCC. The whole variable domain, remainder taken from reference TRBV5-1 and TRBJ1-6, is KAGVTQTPRYLIKTRGQQVTLSCSPISGHRSVSWYQQTPGQGLQFLFEYFSETQRNKGNFPGRFSGRQFSNSRSEMNVSTLELGDSALYLCASSLWAGVVSPLHFGNGTRLTVT.

CDR3 DNA (partial): TGTGCCAGTAGGCCATCAGACAGTCCCTCCTACGAG. It yields the protein CASRPSDSPSYE. In full, the CDR3 reads CASRPSDSPSYEQYF. This chain uses TRBV19 with TRBJ2-7, with a weak D call TRBD1 (5 bases). The read finishes 3 residues shy of the CDR3 end, and the germline J gene is used to complete it. The CDR3 contains 15 residues. V was shortened by 6 bases and J by 0 bases, with 15 bases between the two germline ends. CDR1 and CDR2 (germline): LNHDA, SQIVND (reference sequence).

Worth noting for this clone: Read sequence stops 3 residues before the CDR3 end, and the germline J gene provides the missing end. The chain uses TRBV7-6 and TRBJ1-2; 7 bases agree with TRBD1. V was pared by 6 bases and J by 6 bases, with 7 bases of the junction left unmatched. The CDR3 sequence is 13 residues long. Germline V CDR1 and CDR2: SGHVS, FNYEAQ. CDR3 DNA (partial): TGTGCCAGCAGTCGGACAGGTCAGGATGGC. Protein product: CASSRTGQDG. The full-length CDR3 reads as CASSRTGQDGYTF.

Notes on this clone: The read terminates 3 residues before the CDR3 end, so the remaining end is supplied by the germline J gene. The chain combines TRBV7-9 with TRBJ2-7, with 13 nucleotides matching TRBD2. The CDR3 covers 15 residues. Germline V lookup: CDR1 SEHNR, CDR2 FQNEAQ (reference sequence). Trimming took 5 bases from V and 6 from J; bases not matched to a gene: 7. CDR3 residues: CASSLGLAGVVEQYF. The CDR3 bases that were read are TGTGCCAGCAGCCTCGGACTAGCGGGAGTGGTCGAG. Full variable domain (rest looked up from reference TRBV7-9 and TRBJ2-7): DTGVSQNPRHKITKRGQNVTFRCDPISEHNRLYWYRQTLGQGPEFLTYFQNEAQLEKSRLLSDRFSAERPKGSFSTLEIQRTEQGDSAMYLCASSLGLAGVVEQYFGPGTRLTVT.

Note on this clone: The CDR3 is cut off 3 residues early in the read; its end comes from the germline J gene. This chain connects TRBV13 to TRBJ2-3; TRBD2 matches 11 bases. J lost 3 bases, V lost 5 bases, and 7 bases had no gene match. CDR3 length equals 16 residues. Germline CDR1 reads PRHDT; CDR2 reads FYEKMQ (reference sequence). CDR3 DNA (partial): TGTGCCAGCAGCAATAGACTAGCGGGGAAGACAGATACG. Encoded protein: CASSNRLAGKTDT. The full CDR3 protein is CASSNRLAGKTDTQYF.

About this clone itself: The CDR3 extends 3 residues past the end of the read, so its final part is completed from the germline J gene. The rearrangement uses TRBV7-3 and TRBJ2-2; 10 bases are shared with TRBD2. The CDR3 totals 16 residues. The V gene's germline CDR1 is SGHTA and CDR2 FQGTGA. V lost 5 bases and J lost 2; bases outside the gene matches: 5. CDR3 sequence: CASSIGLAENTGELFF. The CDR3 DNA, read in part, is TGTGCCAGCAGCATCGGACTAGCGGAAAACACCGGGGAG.

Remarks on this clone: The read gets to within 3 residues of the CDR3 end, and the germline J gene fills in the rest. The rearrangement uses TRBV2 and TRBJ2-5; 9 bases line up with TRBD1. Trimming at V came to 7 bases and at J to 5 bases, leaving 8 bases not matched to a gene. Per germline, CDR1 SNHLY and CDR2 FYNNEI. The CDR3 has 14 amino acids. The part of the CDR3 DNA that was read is TGTGCCAGCACGCGAACAGGGGGCGTGGAGACC. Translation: CASTRTGGVET. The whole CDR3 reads CASTRTGGVETQYF. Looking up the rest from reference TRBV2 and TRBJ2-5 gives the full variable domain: EPEVTQTPSHQVTQMGQEVILRCVPISNHLYFYWYRQILGQKVEFLVSFYNNEISEKSEIFDDQFSVERPDGSNFTLKIRSTKLEDSAMYFCASTRTGGVETQYFGPGTRLLVL.

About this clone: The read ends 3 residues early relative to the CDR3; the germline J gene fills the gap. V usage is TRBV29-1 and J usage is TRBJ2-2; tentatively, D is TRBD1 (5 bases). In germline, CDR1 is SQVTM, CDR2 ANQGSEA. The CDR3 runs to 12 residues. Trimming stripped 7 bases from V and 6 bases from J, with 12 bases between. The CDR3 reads CSAPGFSGELFF. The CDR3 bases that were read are TGCAGCGCCCCAGGGTTCTCCGGGGAG.

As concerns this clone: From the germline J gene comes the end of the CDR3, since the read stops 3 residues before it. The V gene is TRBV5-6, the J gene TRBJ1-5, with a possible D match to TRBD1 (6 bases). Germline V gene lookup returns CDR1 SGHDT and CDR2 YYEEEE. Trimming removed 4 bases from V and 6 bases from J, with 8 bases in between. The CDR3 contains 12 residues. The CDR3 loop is CASSTGFQPQHF. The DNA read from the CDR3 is TGTGCCAGCAGCACAGGGTTTCAGCCC.

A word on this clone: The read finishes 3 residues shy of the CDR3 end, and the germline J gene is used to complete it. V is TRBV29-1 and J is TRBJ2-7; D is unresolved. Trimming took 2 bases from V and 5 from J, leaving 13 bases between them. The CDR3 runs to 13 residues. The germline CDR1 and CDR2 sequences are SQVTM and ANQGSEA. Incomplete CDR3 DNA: TGCAGCGTTGAACATTCAGTAACCAACGAG. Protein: CSVEHSVTNE. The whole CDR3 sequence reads CSVEHSVTNEQYF.

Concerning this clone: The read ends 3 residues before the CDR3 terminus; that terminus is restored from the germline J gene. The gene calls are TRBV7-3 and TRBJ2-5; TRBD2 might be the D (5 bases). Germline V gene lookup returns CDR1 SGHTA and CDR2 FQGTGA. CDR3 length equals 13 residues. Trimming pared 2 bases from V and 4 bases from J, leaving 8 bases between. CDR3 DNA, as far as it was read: TGTGCCAGCAGCTTAGGACTCTTAGAGACC. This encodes CASSLGLLET. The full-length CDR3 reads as CASSLGLLETQYF.